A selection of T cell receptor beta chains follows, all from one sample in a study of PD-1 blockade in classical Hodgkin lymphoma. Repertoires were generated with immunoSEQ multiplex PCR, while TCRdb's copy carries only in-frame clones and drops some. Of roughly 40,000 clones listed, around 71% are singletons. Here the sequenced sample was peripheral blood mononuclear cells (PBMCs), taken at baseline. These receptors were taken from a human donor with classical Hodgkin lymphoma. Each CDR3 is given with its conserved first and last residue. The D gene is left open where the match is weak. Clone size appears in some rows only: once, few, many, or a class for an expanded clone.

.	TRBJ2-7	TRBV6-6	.	CASSYSTQGYYEQYF	TGTGCCAGCAGTTACTCGACCCAGGGCTACTACGAGCAGTACTTC
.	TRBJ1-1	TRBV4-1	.	CASSHPFEGRGNTEAFF	TGCGCCAGCAGCCACCCCTTCGAGGGACGGGGGAACACTGAAGCTTTCTTT
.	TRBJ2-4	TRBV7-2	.	CASSLSVGLAKNIQYF	TGTGCCAGCAGCTTATCAGTAGGACTAGCCAAAAACATTCAGTACTTC
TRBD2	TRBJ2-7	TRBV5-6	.	CASSGGGTSGEQYF	TGTGCCAGCAGCGGGGGCGGGACTAGTGGCGAGCAGTACTTC
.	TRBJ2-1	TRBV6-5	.	CASSYVDEQFF	TGTGCCAGCAGTTACGTCGATGAGCAGTTCTTC
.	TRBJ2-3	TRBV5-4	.	CASSLEVRTDTQYF	TGTGCCAGCAGCTTGGAAGTCCGCACAGATACGCAGTATTTT
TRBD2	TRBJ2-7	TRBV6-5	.	CASKILAGGTYEQYF	TGTGCCAGCAAAATACTAGCGGGAGGGACTTACGAGCAGTACTTC
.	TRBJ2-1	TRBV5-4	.	CASSLDRFYNEQFF	TGTGCCAGCAGCTTGGACAGGTTCTACAATGAGCAGTTCTTC
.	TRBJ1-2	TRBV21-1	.	CASSKICQGLYGYTF	TGTGCCAGCAGCAAAATCTGCCAGGGTCTATATGGCTACACCTTC
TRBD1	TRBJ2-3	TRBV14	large	CASSQANRGTQYF	TGTGCCAGCAGCCAAGCCAACAGGGGAACGCAGTATTTT
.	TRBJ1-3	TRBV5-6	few	CASSSGELGNTIYF	TGTGCCAGCAGCTCCGGGGAGTTGGGGAACACCATATATTTT
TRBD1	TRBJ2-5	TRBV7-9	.	CASSPTGAETQYF	TGTGCCAGCAGCCCGACAGGGGCCGAGACCCAGTACTTC
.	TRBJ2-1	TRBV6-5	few	CASTPSDFDNEQFF	TGTGCCAGCACTCCCTCGGACTTCGATAATGAGCAGTTCTTC
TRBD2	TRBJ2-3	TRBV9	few	CASNLAGTKDTQYF	TGTGCCAGCAATCTAGCGGGGACTAAAGATACGCAGTATTTT
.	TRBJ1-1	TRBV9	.	CASSVASTTEAFF	TGTGCCAGCAGCGTAGCTTCAACCACTGAAGCTTTCTTT
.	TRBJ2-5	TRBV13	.	CASSLVGSQETQYF	TGTGCCAGCAGCTTAGTAGGGAGCCAAGAGACCCAGTACTTC
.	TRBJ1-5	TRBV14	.	CASSQVVTGSAGHF	TGTGCCAGCAGCCAAGTAGTAACAGGCTCAGCTGGGCATTTT
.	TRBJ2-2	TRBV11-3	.	CASSLGGPGTLFF	TGTGCCAGCAGCTTAGGGGGTCCCGGAACACTGTTTTTT
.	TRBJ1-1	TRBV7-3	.	CASSLTGVDTEAFF	TGTGCCAGCAGCTTAACCGGGGTTGACACTGAAGCTTTCTTT
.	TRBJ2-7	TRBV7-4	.	CASSPRDTGYEQYF	TGTGCCAGCAGCCCCAGGGATACGGGCTACGAGCAGTACTTC
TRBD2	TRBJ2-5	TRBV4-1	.	CASSPSGGRAGGETQYF	TGCGCCAGCAGCCCCTCCGGCGGGAGGGCCGGGGGGGAGACCCAGTACTTC
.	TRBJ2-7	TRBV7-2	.	CASSPVGFTYEQYF	TGTGCCAGCAGCCCCGTCGGGTTTACCTACGAGCAGTACTTC
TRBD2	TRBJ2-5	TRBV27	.	CASSPRLAGGETQYF	TGTGCCAGCAGTCCCCGCCTAGCGGGGGGAGAGACCCAGTACTTC
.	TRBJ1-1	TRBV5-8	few	CASSLWADNTEAFF	TGTGCCAGCAGCTTGTGGGCAGACAACACTGAAGCTTTCTTT
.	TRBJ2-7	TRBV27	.	CASSSPFSYEQYF	TGTGCCAGCAGTTCCCCCTTCTCCTACGAGCAGTACTTC
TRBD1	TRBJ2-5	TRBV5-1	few	CASSLDRTGKSQYF	TGCGCCAGCAGCTTGGACCGGACAGGGAAGTCCCAGTACTTC
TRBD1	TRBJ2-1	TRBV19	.	CASSKRQGTYNEQFF	TGTGCCAGTAGTAAGAGACAGGGTACCTACAATGAGCAGTTCTTC
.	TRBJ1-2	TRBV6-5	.	CASSERPLYGHTF	TGTGCCAGCAGTGAAAGACCTTTATATGGCCACACCTTC
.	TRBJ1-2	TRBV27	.	CASTGGLGYGYTF	TGTGCCAGCACGGGGGGCTTGGGCTATGGCTACACCTTC
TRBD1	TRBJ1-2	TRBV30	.	CAWGTGDYGYTF	TGTGCCTGGGGGACAGGGGACTATGGCTACACCTTC
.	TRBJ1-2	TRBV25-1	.	CASSEQRADGYTF	TGTGCCAGCAGTGAACAACGGGCTGATGGCTACACCTTC
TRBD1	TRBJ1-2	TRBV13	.	CASSSATGQENLNYGYTF	TGTGCCAGCAGCTCAGCTACCGGACAGGAGAATTTAAACTATGGCTACACCTTC
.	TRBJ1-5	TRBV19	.	CASSMQGYSNQPQHF	TGTGCCAGTAGTATGCAAGGATATAGCAATCAGCCCCAGCATTTT
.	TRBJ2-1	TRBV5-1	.	CASRGRVEQFF	TGCGCCAGCAGAGGCAGGGTAGAGCAGTTCTTC
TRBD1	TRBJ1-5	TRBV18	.	CASSLTGGSNQPQHF	TGTGCCAGCTCTCTTACAGGGGGAAGCAATCAGCCCCAGCATTTT
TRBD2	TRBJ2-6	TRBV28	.	CASSSSGRFIGANVLTF	TGTGCCAGCAGTTCTAGCGGGAGGTTTATTGGGGCCAACGTCCTGACTTTC
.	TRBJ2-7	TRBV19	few	CASSSRGDSLYEQYF	TGTGCCAGTAGTTCCCGGGGGGACAGTTTATACGAGCAGTACTTC
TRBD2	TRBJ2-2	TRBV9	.	CASSPLGLSGRDAGELFF	TGTGCCAGCAGCCCCCTCGGTCTTAGCGGGAGAGATGCCGGGGAGCTGTTTTTT
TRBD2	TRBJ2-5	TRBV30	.	CASRGGRETQYF	TGTGCCTCCCGGGGGGGCAGGGAGACCCAGTACTTC
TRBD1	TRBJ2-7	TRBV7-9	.	CASSPRDSLYEQYF	TGTGCCAGCAGCCCTCGGGACAGCCTATACGAGCAGTACTTC
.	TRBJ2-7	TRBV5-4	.	CASSLSGTRTYEQYF	TGTGCCAGCAGCCTTTCCGGGACCAGGACCTACGAGCAGTACTTC
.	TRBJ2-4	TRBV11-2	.	CASSSYQKNIQYF	TGTGCCAGCAGCTCGTATCAGAAAAACATTCAGTACTTC
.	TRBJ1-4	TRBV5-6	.	CASSLVGYEKLFF	TGTGCCAGCAGCTTGGTGGGGTATGAAAAACTGTTTTTT
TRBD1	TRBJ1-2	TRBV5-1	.	CASSSEDREVYYGYTF	TGCGCCAGCAGCTCCGAGGACAGGGAAGTTTACTATGGCTACACCTTC
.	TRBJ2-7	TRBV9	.	CASSVGLGSYEQYF	TGTGCCAGCAGCGTAGGTCTCGGTTCCTACGAGCAGTACTTC
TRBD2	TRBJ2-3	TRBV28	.	CASSSGTSGRGGTQYF	TGTGCCAGCAGTAGTGGGACTAGCGGGAGAGGGGGTACGCAGTATTTT
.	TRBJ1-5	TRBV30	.	CALSYSNQPQHF	TGTGCCTTGAGTTATAGCAATCAGCCCCAGCATTTT
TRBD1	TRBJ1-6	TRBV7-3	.	CASSLGTGTSPLHF	TGTGCCAGCAGCTTGGGGACAGGGACTTCACCCCTCCACTTT
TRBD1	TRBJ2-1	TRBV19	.	CASSIAVTGGTYNEQFF	TGTGCCAGTAGTATCGCTGTTACAGGGGGCACCTACAATGAGCAGTTCTTC
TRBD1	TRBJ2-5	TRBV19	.	CASGDRVGETQYF	TGTGCCAGCGGGGACAGGGTGGGAGAGACCCAGTACTTC
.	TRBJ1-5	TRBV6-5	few	CASRPKGTGNQPQHF	TGTGCCAGCAGGCCTAAGGGAACGGGCAATCAGCCCCAGCATTTT
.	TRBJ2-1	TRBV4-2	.	CASSQVKSDYNEQFF	TGTGCCAGCAGCCAAGTAAAAAGTGATTACAATGAGCAGTTCTTC
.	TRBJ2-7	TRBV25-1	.	CASSEWDILSYEQYF	TGTGCCAGCAGTGAATGGGACATTCTTTCCTACGAGCAGTACTTC
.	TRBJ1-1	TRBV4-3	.	CASSQDISGNTEAFF	TGCGCCAGCAGCCAAGATATATCAGGGAACACTGAAGCTTTCTTT
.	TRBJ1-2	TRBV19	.	CAGTDSYGYTF	TGTGCCGGGACGGATTCCTATGGCTACACCTTC
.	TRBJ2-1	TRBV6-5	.	CASSSYAGAGEQFF	TGTGCCAGCAGTTCATACGCCGGGGCGGGTGAGCAGTTCTTC
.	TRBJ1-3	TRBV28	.	CASSLGGSGNTIYF	TGTGCCAGCAGTTTAGGGGGATCTGGAAACACCATATATTTT